The rows below give T cell receptor beta chains drawn from one sample of a study of blood T cell repertoires in COVID-19. The repertoire was sequenced with immunoSEQ multiplex PCR; TCRdb's copy has only in-frame clones and lacks some. The sample has approximately 150,000 clones; about 90% are singletons. Sample: peripheral blood. The receptors derive from a man aged 55 to 70 with active or convalescent COVID-19. Each CDR3 is given with its conserved first and last residue. Each record gives: J gene, V gene, D gene, clone size, CDR3 protein, CDR3 DNA. D genes are given only for firm matches. Size is stated for part of the rows, as once, few or many counts, or as a class when the clone is expanded.

j_gene: TRBJ2-7
v_gene: TRBV5-6
d_gene: NA
abundance: NA
CDR3aa: CASNLLEGEQYF
CDR3nt: TGTGCCAGCAACTTACTAGAGGGCGAGCAGTACTTC

j_gene: TRBJ1-4
v_gene: TRBV2
d_gene: NA
abundance: NA
CDR3aa: CASWEGLNEKLFF
CDR3nt: TGTGCCTCCTGGGAGGGGCTTAATGAAAAACTGTTTTTT

j_gene: TRBJ2-1
v_gene: TRBV7-9
d_gene: TRBD2
abundance: NA
CDR3aa: CASSPRGGTSGSSYNEQFF
CDR3nt: TGTGCCAGCAGCCCGAGGGGTGGAACTAGCGGGAGCTCCTACAATGAGCAGTTCTTC

j_gene: TRBJ1-4
v_gene: TRBV19
d_gene: TRBD1
abundance: NA
CDR3aa: CASSLGQGRTNEKLFF
CDR3nt: TGTGCCAGTAGTCTCGGACAGGGAAGAACTAATGAAAAACTGTTTTTT

j_gene: TRBJ2-5
v_gene: TRBV13
d_gene: NA
abundance: NA
CDR3aa: CASTLEGRGETQYF
CDR3nt: TGTGCCAGCACCCTAGAAGGCCGGGGAGAGACCCAGTACTTC

j_gene: TRBJ2-3
v_gene: TRBV30
d_gene: TRBD1
abundance: NA
CDR3aa: CAWSVGGSDTQYF
CDR3nt: TGTGCCTGGAGTGTAGGGGGCTCAGATACGCAGTATTTT

j_gene: TRBJ2-7
v_gene: TRBV3-1/TRBV3-2
d_gene: NA
abundance: NA
CDR3aa: CASSQIGLTIHEQYF
CDR3nt: TGTGCCAGCAGCCAAATCGGACTAACGATCCACGAGCAGTACTTC

j_gene: TRBJ1-2
v_gene: TRBV14
d_gene: TRBD1
abundance: few
CDR3aa: CASSPRQGSSYTF
CDR3nt: TGTGCCAGCAGCCCCCGACAGGGATCGAGCTACACCTTC

j_gene: TRBJ1-5
v_gene: TRBV19
d_gene: TRBD1
abundance: NA
CDR3aa: CASSFRQGGKNQPQHF
CDR3nt: TGTGCCAGTAGTTTCCGACAGGGCGGGAAAAATCAGCCCCAGCATTTT

j_gene: TRBJ2-1
v_gene: TRBV11-1
d_gene: TRBD2
abundance: NA
CDR3aa: CASSLASGKAYNEQFF
CDR3nt: TGTGCCAGCAGCTTAGCTAGCGGGAAAGCCTACAATGAGCAGTTCTTC

j_gene: TRBJ2-1
v_gene: TRBV28
d_gene: NA
abundance: NA
CDR3aa: CASSLSRPQHNEQFF
CDR3nt: TGTGCCAGCAGTTTATCCAGGCCCCAGCACAATGAGCAGTTCTTC

j_gene: TRBJ2-7
v_gene: TRBV4-2
d_gene: TRBD2
abundance: NA
CDR3aa: CASSPRGGRRQGEREGHIYEQYF
CDR3nt: TGTGCCAGCAGCCCACGTGGGGGACGCCGTCAAGGGGAGCGGGAGGGCCATATATACGAGCAGTACTTC

j_gene: TRBJ1-1
v_gene: TRBV16
d_gene: NA
abundance: NA
CDR3aa: CASSQSRGNTEAFF
CDR3nt: TGTGCCAGCAGCCAATCAAGGGGGAACACTGAAGCTTTCTTT

j_gene: TRBJ2-4
v_gene: TRBV10-1
d_gene: TRBD1
abundance: once
CDR3aa: CASGVVVPGQGQVNIQYF
CDR3nt: TGCGCCAGCGGGGTCGTGGTGCCGGGACAGGGGCAGGTAAACATTCAGTACTTC

j_gene: TRBJ2-5
v_gene: TRBV5-1
d_gene: NA
abundance: NA
CDR3aa: CASSLGQAQETQYF
CDR3nt: TGCGCCAGCAGCTTGGGGCAGGCCCAAGAGACCCAGTACTTC

j_gene: TRBJ1-3
v_gene: TRBV27
d_gene: NA
abundance: NA
CDR3aa: CASSLKGVGTPSSGNTIYF
CDR3nt: TGTGCCAGCAGTTTAAAGGGGGTAGGGACGCCGAGCTCTGGAAACACCATATATTTT

j_gene: TRBJ2-7
v_gene: TRBV27
d_gene: NA
abundance: NA
CDR3aa: CASSALGTSRYEQYF
CDR3nt: TGTGCCAGCAGTGCACTCGGGACTTCTCGCTACGAGCAGTACTTC

j_gene: TRBJ2-1
v_gene: TRBV9
d_gene: NA
abundance: NA
CDR3aa: CASTPEGTNEQFF
CDR3nt: TGTGCCAGCACTCCAGAAGGGACTAATGAGCAGTTCTTC

j_gene: TRBJ2-1
v_gene: TRBV12-3/TRBV12-4
d_gene: NA
abundance: NA
CDR3aa: CASSTTGEQFF
CDR3nt: TGTGCCAGCAGTACTACAGGAGAGCAGTTCTTC

j_gene: TRBJ2-3
v_gene: TRBV6-1
d_gene: TRBD2
abundance: NA
CDR3aa: CASSEWGGLRTDTQYF
CDR3nt: TGTGCCAGCAGTGAATGGGGAGGGCTGCGCACAGATACGCAGTATTTT

j_gene: TRBJ2-2
v_gene: TRBV9
d_gene: NA
abundance: NA
CDR3aa: CASSQGPGNTGELFF
CDR3nt: TGTGCCAGCAGCCAGGGCCCAGGGAACACCGGGGAGCTGTTTTTT

j_gene: TRBJ1-4
v_gene: TRBV11-2
d_gene: NA
abundance: NA
CDR3aa: CASSFLAGEKLFF
CDR3nt: TGTGCCAGCAGCTTTCTAGCTGGGGAAAAACTGTTTTTT

j_gene: TRBJ2-2
v_gene: TRBV4-3
d_gene: NA
abundance: NA
CDR3aa: CASSQDYYTGELFF
CDR3nt: TGCGCCAGCAGCCAAGACTATTACACCGGGGAGCTGTTTTTT

j_gene: TRBJ2-7
v_gene: TRBV19
d_gene: NA
abundance: once
CDR3aa: CASSPRATYEQYF
CDR3nt: TGTGCCAGTAGTCCGCGGGCCACCTACGAGCAGTACTTC

j_gene: TRBJ1-1
v_gene: TRBV28
d_gene: NA
abundance: NA
CDR3aa: CASRAGQFNTEAFF
CDR3nt: TGTGCCAGCAGGGCAGGACAGTTCAACACTGAAGCTTTCTTT

j_gene: TRBJ2-2
v_gene: TRBV4-3
d_gene: NA
abundance: NA
CDR3aa: CASSQVGRHTGELFF
CDR3nt: TGCGCCAGCAGCCAAGTGGGGAGGCACACCGGGGAGCTGTTTTTT

j_gene: TRBJ1-2
v_gene: TRBV30
d_gene: TRBD1
abundance: NA
CDR3aa: CAWRRTGGRGYTF
CDR3nt: TGTGCCTGGAGGCGGACAGGGGGCAGGGGCTACACCTTC

j_gene: TRBJ2-7
v_gene: TRBV7-8
d_gene: TRBD1
abundance: NA
CDR3aa: CASSSLPGQGYEQYF
CDR3nt: TGTGCCAGCAGCTCGCTACCGGGACAGGGCTACGAGCAGTACTTC

j_gene: TRBJ2-7
v_gene: TRBV5-6
d_gene: NA
abundance: NA
CDR3aa: CASSLGQGVYEQYF
CDR3nt: TGTGCCAGCAGCTTGGGGCAAGGGGTCTACGAGCAGTACTTC

j_gene: TRBJ2-5
v_gene: TRBV27
d_gene: NA
abundance: NA
CDR3aa: CASSSTPGQNGVEGQETQYF
CDR3nt: TGTGCCAGCAGTTCCACCCCGGGACAGAATGGGGTGGAGGGACAAGAGACCCAGTACTTC

j_gene: TRBJ2-5
v_gene: TRBV10-1
d_gene: NA
abundance: NA
CDR3aa: CASSERETQYF
CDR3nt: TGCGCCAGCAGTGAGCGAGAGACCCAGTACTTC